This T cell receptor beta chain stems from a study of shared clonotypes between healthy human individuals. Sequencing was at deep level. This table comes from immunoSEQ multiplex PCR, and its TCRdb copy is limited to in-frame clones, with some not included. The table shows about 2.5 million clones, with just under 95% occurring only once. The CDR3 loop spans 15 amino acids. Germline-derived CDR1 and CDR2 are SGHTA and FQGTGA. V lost 1 base to trimming and J lost 1 base, with 10 bases between them. Healthy HIV-negative adults with no recent acute infections or vaccinations were recruited as donors. Sequencing was done on a sample of naive CD4+ T cells from PBMCs. Subset denoted: CD45RA+ positively selected. The receptor was derived from a man aged 18 to 30 in good health. Some clones in this sample may be carry-over from other donors' samples. This chain uses TRBV7-3 with TRBJ1-1; D gene uncertain. The DNA for the CDR3 is TGTGCCAGCAGCTTAAATAATTTTCGGAACACTGAAGCTTTCTTT. It is translated as CASSLNNFRNTEAFF.